The 21 T cell receptor beta chains reported below all come from one sample, sequenced in a study of T cell clones after liver transplantation. TCRdb's table, derived via immunoSEQ multiplex PCR, lists solely in-frame clones and lacks some. The sample lists 12,000 to 15,000 clones; 85% to 95% were seen once. The sequencing here drew on CD8+ T cells from blood, taken before liver transplant. The receptor set was obtained from a human donor who received a liver transplant.

This chain connects TRBV19 to TRBJ1-4, with 8 bases identical to TRBD1. The CDR3 sequence is 17 residues long. Trimming removed 3 bases from V and 4 bases from J; junction bases left unmatched: 10. The germline CDR1 and CDR2 sequences are LNHDA and SQIVND (reference sequence). CDR3 residues: CASSIAAGGHLNEKLFF. CDR3 sequence (DNA): TGTGCCAGTAGTATTGCGGCAGGGGGCCACCTTAATGAAAAACTGTTTTTT.

This sequence joins TRBV9 and TRBJ1-1; a possible D gene is TRBD1 (6 bases). Trimming removed 4 bases from V and 0 bases from J, with 19 bases in between. CDR3 length: 17 amino acids. Per germline, CDR1 SGDLS and CDR2 YYNGEE. Written as DNA, the CDR3 is TGTGCCAGCAGCCCCCGGGGGGGGGCTGGTATGAACACTGAAGCTTTCTTT. It translates to CASSPRGGAGMNTEAFF.

The chain has TRBV14 and TRBJ1-1, with 8 nucleotides matching TRBD1. CDR1 is SGHDN, CDR2 FVKESK, per germline. This CDR3 spans 15 amino acids. V was pared by 5 bases and J by 5 bases, with 10 bases of the junction left unmatched. The CDR3 bases are TGTGCCAGCAGCGGGCAAGGACAGGGAGAGACTGAAGCTTTCTTT. Its translation: CASSGQGQGETEAFF.

This chain links TRBV19 with TRBJ2-2, with TRBD1 matching 7 bases. The CDR3 has 16 residues. J lost 1 base, V lost 6 bases, and 8 bases had no gene match. CDR1 is LNHDA and CDR2 is SQIVND in the germline V gene (reference sequence). CDR3: CASSPARGWNTGELFF. The CDR3 DNA reads TGTGCCAGTAGCCCGGCCAGGGGGTGGAACACCGGGGAGCTGTTTTTT.

CDR3 DNA: TGTGCCAGCAGCTTAAACCCGCGTCAATGGCTTTACACAGATACGCAGTATTTT. Protein: CASSLNPRQWLYTDTQYF. This chain links TRBV11-3 with TRBJ2-3, with no clear D. The CDR3 length is 18 residues. The V end was cut by 2 bases, the J end by 2 bases, with 20 bases between. Germline assignment: CDR1 SGHNT and CDR2 YENEEA.

The chain employs TRBV10-3 and TRBJ2-1, with TRBD2 matching over 8 bases. Germline V CDR1 and CDR2: ENHRY, SYGVKD. V shed 1 base and J 4 bases; nucleotides not matched to a gene: 6. This CDR3 has 16 amino acids. CDR3 residues: CAISEWAGGDYNEQFF. CDR3 coding DNA: TGTGCCATCAGTGAGTGGGCGGGAGGCGATTACAATGAGCAGTTCTTC.

The rearrangement uses TRBV11-3 and TRBJ2-3; 10 positions match TRBD2. This CDR3 is built from 16 residues. Germline V gene data show CDR1 as SGHNT and CDR2 as YENEEA. J was trimmed by 0 bases and V by 4 bases; bases with no gene match: 4. CDR3 in amino acids: CASSSGLAESTDTQYF. CDR3 coding DNA: TGTGCCAGCAGCTCCGGACTAGCGGAAAGCACAGATACGCAGTATTTT.

This clone was observed once. This rearrangement joins TRBV9 to TRBJ2-2; D uncertain. The CDR3 contains 15 residues. CDR1 and CDR2 (germline): SGDLS, YYNGEE. V was trimmed by 3 bases and J by 1 base, leaving 10 bases between them. The CDR3 DNA follows: TGTGCCAGCAGCGCCGGGTTTTTGAACACCGGGGAGCTGTTTTTT. Translating it yields CASSAGFLNTGELFF.

The J gene is TRBJ2-2, the V gene TRBV6-5; D uncertain. The V gene lost 9 bases and the J gene lost 0 bases, with 5 bases spanning the gap. The CDR3 is made up of 12 amino acids. Germline V gene lookup returns CDR1 MNHEY and CDR2 SVGAGI. The CDR3 sequence: CASYSNTGELFF. Here the CDR3 DNA reads TGTGCCAGTTACTCGAACACCGGGGAGCTGTTTTTT.

The chain has TRBV4-2 and TRBJ2-7; TRBD2 might be the D (5 bases). Deletions cut 0 bases from V and 3 bases from J, with 9 bases between. Per germline, CDR1 LGHNA and CDR2 YNFKEQ. The CDR3 sequence is 14 residues long. The CDR3 DNA reads as TGTGCCAGCAGCCAAGACAACGGGGTCTACGAGCAGTACTTC. This encodes CASSQDNGVYEQYF.

The V call is TRBV27, the J call TRBJ2-5, with 7 bases fitting TRBD1. V shed 3 bases, J shed 5 bases, and the junction held 9 bases outside the gene matches. Germline CDR1 and CDR2: MNHEY and SMNVEV (reference sequence). This CDR3 is built from 15 residues. The CDR3 bases are TGTGCCAGCAGTTTGGGCCAGGGGGTACTGGAGACCCAGTACTTC. The encoded protein is CASSLGQGVLETQYF.

J is TRBJ1-4 and V is TRBV6-5, with TRBD1 as a possible D gene (6 bases). Germline CDR1 MNHEY, CDR2 SVGAGI. The CDR3 has 13 amino acids. The V end was cut by 2 bases, the J end by 6 bases, with 7 bases between. The CDR3 spells CASSYEGDEKLFF. The CDR3 bases are TGTGCCAGCAGTTACGAGGGGGATGAAAAACTGTTTTTT.

The J gene is TRBJ2-1, the V gene TRBV28, with 7 bases aligning to TRBD2. Unmatched junction bases numbered 7, after V lost 1 base and J lost 4 bases. CDR3 length: 16 residues. Germline CDR1 reads MDHEN; CDR2 reads SYDVKM. The CDR3: CASSLYGAGAYNEQFF. CDR3 DNA sequence: TGTGCCAGCAGTTTATACGGGGCGGGAGCTTACAATGAGCAGTTCTTC.

The chain recombines TRBV11-2 with TRBJ1-4; TRBD1 matches at 7 bases. The CDR3 has 14 amino acids. Trimming at V came to 5 bases and at J to 5 bases, leaving 5 bases not matched to a gene. Germline V gene data show CDR1 as SGHAT and CDR2 as FQNNGV. The CDR3 DNA reads as TGTGCCAGCAGCCCGTGGACAGGAAATGAAAAACTGTTTTTT. This encodes CASSPWTGNEKLFF.

The CDR3 DNA is TGTGCCAGCAGTTACGGGACTACCTTACCCTACGAGCAGTACTTC. Translating it yields CASSYGTTLPYEQYF. The V and J genes are TRBV6-5 and TRBJ2-7; TRBD2 aligns across 7 bases. The V gene's germline CDR1 is MNHEY and CDR2 SVGAGI. Germline trimming cut 2 bases from V and 2 bases from J; bases unmatched to any gene: 6. The CDR3 runs to 15 residues.

The chain recombines TRBV21-1 with TRBJ2-3. TRBV21-1 is deemed a pseudogene. The CDR3 contains 17 residues. The CDR3, as DNA: TGTGCCAGCAGCAAACAGACCGGGACGGTGCGCACAGATACGCAGTATTTT. Its protein is CASSKQTGTVRTDTQYF.

This clone has just a few counts. This chain uses TRBV28 with TRBJ2-7, with 9 positions matching TRBD1. The CDR3 contains 14 residues. J lost 2 bases, V lost 7 bases, and 6 bases had no gene match. Germline assignment: CDR1 MDHEN and CDR2 SYDVKM. The CDR3 DNA reads as TGTGCCAGCACGCGACAGGGGGGGACCTACGAGCAGTACTTC. Amino acid sequence: CASTRQGGTYEQYF.

This chain joins TRBV14 and TRBJ2-7; 11 bases are shared with TRBD1. The CDR3 is made up of 15 amino acids. Germline loops: CDR1 SGHDN, CDR2 FVKESK. After removal of 2 bases from V and 3 bases from J, the junction contained 3 bases not matched to a gene. The CDR3 DNA follows: TGTGCCAGCAGCCAACTGGGACAGGGGGTCTACGAGCAGTACTTC. Translation: CASSQLGQGVYEQYF.

The chain joins TRBV7-9 to TRBJ2-1; D gene unclear. The CDR3 covers 12 residues. CDR1 is SEHNR and CDR2 is FQNEAQ in the germline V gene (reference sequence). Trimming removed 5 bases at V and 7 bases at J, with 9 bases between. CDR3 residues: CASSPFGNEQFF. CDR3 nucleotides: TGTGCCAGCAGCCCTTTTGGGAATGAGCAGTTCTTC.

The chain couples TRBV5-6 to TRBJ2-4, with TRBD2 identical over 8 bases. This CDR3 contains 15 residues. Trimming removed 2 bases from V and 5 bases from J; junction bases left unmatched: 6. Germline lookup yields CDR1 SGHDT and CDR2 YYEEEE. The CDR3 here is CASSFLAGRENIQYF. Here the CDR3 DNA reads TGTGCCAGCAGCTTCTTAGCGGGAAGGGAAAACATTCAGTACTTC.

The chain joins TRBV27 to TRBJ2-3; 7 positions match TRBD2. This CDR3 has 15 amino acids. Germline loops: CDR1 MNHEY, CDR2 SMNVEV (reference sequence). J lost 1 base, V lost 2 bases, and 3 bases had no gene match. The CDR3: CASSLGGSGTDTQYF. CDR3 nucleotides: TGTGCCAGCAGTTTAGGCGGGAGTGGCACAGATACGCAGTATTTT.